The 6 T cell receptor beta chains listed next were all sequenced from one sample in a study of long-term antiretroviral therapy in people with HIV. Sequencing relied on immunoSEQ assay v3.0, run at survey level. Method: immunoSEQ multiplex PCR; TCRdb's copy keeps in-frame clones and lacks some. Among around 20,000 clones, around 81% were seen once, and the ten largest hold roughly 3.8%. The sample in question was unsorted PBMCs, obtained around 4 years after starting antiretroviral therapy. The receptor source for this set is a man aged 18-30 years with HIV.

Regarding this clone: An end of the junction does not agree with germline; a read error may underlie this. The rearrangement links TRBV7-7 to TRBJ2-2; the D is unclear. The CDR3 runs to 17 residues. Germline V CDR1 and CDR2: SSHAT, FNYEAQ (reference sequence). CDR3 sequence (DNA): TGTGCTAGCAGCCCCATTAGGGTTGGAGTGAACACCGGGGAGCTGTTTTTT. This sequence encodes CASSPIRVGVNTGELFF.

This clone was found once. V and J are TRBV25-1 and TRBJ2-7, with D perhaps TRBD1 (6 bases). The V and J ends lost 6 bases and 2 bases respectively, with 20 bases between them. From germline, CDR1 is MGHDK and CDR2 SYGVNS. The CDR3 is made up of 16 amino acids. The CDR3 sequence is CASSPLTGTRTYEQYF. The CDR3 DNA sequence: TGTGCCAGCAGCCCTCTCACCGGGACACGGACCTACGAGCAGTACTTC.

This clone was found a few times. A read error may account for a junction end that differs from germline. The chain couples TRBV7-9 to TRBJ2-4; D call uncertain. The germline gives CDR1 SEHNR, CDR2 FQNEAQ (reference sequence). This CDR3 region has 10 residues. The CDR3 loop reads CASRPTERHF. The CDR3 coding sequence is TGTGCCAGCCGCCCCACCGAACGACACTTC.

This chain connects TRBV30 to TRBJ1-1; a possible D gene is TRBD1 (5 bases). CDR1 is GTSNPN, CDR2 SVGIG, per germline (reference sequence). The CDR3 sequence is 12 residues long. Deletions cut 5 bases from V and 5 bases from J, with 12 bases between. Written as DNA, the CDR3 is TGTGCCTGGGGGCAGGGTGAGACTGAAGCTTTCTTT. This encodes CAWGQGETEAFF.

CDR3 DNA sequence: TGTGCCAGCAGTCCAAGGACAGGGAGTCTCTCCTACGAGCAGTACTTC. Translation: CASSPRTGSLSYEQYF. The chain uses TRBV28 and TRBJ2-7, with TRBD1 matching 8 bases. The CDR3 runs to 16 residues. V shed 5 bases, J shed 0 bases, and the junction held 9 bases outside the gene matches. Germline V CDR1 and CDR2: MDHEN, SYDVKM.

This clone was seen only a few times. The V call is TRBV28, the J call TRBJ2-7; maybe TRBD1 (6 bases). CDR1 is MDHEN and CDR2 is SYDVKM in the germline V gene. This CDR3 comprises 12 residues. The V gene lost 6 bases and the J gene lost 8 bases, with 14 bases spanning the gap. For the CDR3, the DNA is TGTGCCAGCAGGGACAGCCGCGGCCAGCAGTACTTC. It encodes CASRDSRGQQYF.